These 24 T cell receptor beta chains share one sample of origin, sequenced in a study of blood T cell repertoires in COVID-19. Measured with immunoSEQ multiplex PCR; TCRdb has only the in-frame clones, and not every one. The sample shows roughly 26,000 clones, about nine tenths of them seen only once. The sequencing sample was made of peripheral blood. The receptors originated from a human donor with active COVID-19. The donor label of this sample is uncertain.

DNA for the CDR3: TGCAGCGTTACCGGAGCGGGAGGCCAGGAGACCCAGTACTTC. Amino acid sequence: CSVTGAGGQETQYF. The chain has TRBV29-1 and TRBJ2-5; 9 nucleotides match TRBD2. Losses at the gene ends were 5 bases for V and 5 bases for J; bases not matched to a gene: 9. The CDR3 runs 14 residues. The germline V gene encodes CDR1 SQVTM and CDR2 ANQGSEA.

The rearrangement uses TRBV5-4 and TRBJ1-2; TRBD1 matches at 7 bases. Unmatched junction bases numbered 8, after V lost 1 base and J lost 2 bases. The CDR3 spans 16 residues. CDR1 SGHNT and CDR2 YYREEE come from the germline V gene (reference sequence). CDR3 sequence reads: CASSLTISGQNYGYTF. For the CDR3, the DNA is TGTGCCAGCAGCTTGACGATATCGGGACAGAACTATGGCTACACCTTC.

This clone was counted a few times. This chain connects TRBV19 to TRBJ2-7, with D tentatively TRBD2 (6 bases). Germline CDR1 LNHDA, CDR2 SQIVND (reference sequence). Trimming cost V 3 bases and J 3 bases, with 12 bases left between them. The CDR3 has 14 amino acids. The CDR3 DNA follows: TGTGCCAGTAGTATGGCGGGAACCTACTACGAGCAGTACTTC. It yields the protein CASSMAGTYYEQYF.

The rearrangement uses TRBV11-2 and TRBJ2-5; D call uncertain. The CDR3 is 11 amino acids. From germline, CDR1 is SGHAT and CDR2 FQNNGV. V lost 3 bases and J lost 5, with 4 bases in between. CDR3 bases: TGTGCCAGCAGCTTTCGGGAGACCCAGTACTTC. Its protein is CASSFRETQYF.

The CDR3 protein is CASKPQMELGQENSYEQYF. DNA of the CDR3: TGTGCCAGCAAACCCCAGATGGAGTTGGGACAGGAAAACTCCTACGAGCAGTACTTC. This chain connects TRBV3-1 (or the pseudogene TRBV3-2) to TRBJ2-7; 8 bases map to TRBD1. The CDR3 is made up of 19 amino acids. Trimming at V came to 7 bases and at J to 0 bases, leaving 20 bases not matched to a gene. Germline V gives CDR1 LGHDT, CDR2 YNNKEL (reference sequence).

This chain joins TRBV28 and TRBJ2-5; TRBD1 agrees at 8 bases. The V gene end was trimmed by 2 bases and the J gene end by 5 bases; junction bases not matched to a gene: 4. This CDR3 is built from 14 residues. CDR1 MDHEN and CDR2 SYDVKM come from the germline V gene. This chain's CDR3 is CASSLTGQVETQYF. The CDR3 nucleotides are TGTGCCAGCAGTTTAACGGGACAGGTGGAGACCCAGTACTTC.

The chain combines TRBV25-1 with TRBJ1-2; D ambiguous. Germline CDR1 MGHDK, CDR2 SYGVNS. This CDR3 has 14 amino acids. V was shortened by 1 base and J by 7 bases, with 13 bases between the two germline ends. CDR3 in amino acids: CASSEWTEAGGYTF. CDR3 bases: TGTGCCAGCAGTGAATGGACGGAGGCGGGTGGCTACACCTTC.

The V call is TRBV28, the J call TRBJ2-7, with 9 bases fitting TRBD1. CDR3 length equals 15 residues. Germline CDR1 reads MDHEN; CDR2 reads SYDVKM. Germline trimming cut 3 bases from V and 3 bases from J; bases unmatched to any gene: 6. CDR3 region: CASSLGGTGYYEQYF. The CDR3 coding sequence is TGTGCCAGCAGTTTGGGCGGGACAGGGTACTACGAGCAGTACTTC.

The rearrangement joins TRBV4-2 to TRBJ2-7, with TRBD2 matching 11 bases. V was pared by 2 bases and J by 6 bases, with 6 bases of the junction left unmatched. Germline V gives CDR1 LGHNA, CDR2 YNFKEQ. The CDR3 spans 15 residues. CDR3 amino acids: CASSQSSGRAGEQYF. The CDR3 bases are TGTGCCAGCAGCCAAAGTAGCGGGAGGGCCGGCGAGCAGTACTTC.

This chain connects TRBV7-9 to TRBJ2-1, with TRBD2 matching over 7 bases. The CDR3 runs to 15 residues. CDR1 and CDR2 from the germline V gene are SEHNR and FQNEAQ (reference sequence). V trimming: 3 bases; J trimming: 7 bases; junction bases outside the gene matches: 9. The chain's CDR3 is CASSFTAGVENEQFF. CDR3 DNA: TGTGCCAGCAGCTTTACGGCGGGGGTTGAAAATGAGCAGTTCTTC.

The V call is TRBV18, the J call TRBJ2-7; 13 positions match TRBD2. Germline V gene lookup returns CDR1 KGHSH and CDR2 LQKENI. This CDR3 comprises 16 residues. V trimming: 3 bases; J trimming: 0 bases; junction bases outside the gene matches: 2. The CDR3 reads CASSPTSGRTSYEQYF. The CDR3 coding sequence is TGTGCCAGCTCACCGACTAGCGGGAGGACCTCCTACGAGCAGTACTTC.

This sequence joins TRBV9 and TRBJ2-1; 8 bases are a match to TRBD2. V dropped 6 bases and J dropped 0; count of bases not matched to a gene: 11. Germline V lookup: CDR1 SGDLS, CDR2 YYNGEE. The CDR3 length is 17 residues. CDR3 sequence: CASTTLSGTSSYNEQFF. The CDR3 bases are TGTGCCAGCACCACATTGAGCGGGACTAGCTCCTACAATGAGCAGTTCTTC.

The J gene is TRBJ2-3, the V gene TRBV10-2; tentatively, D is TRBD2 (7 bases). The CDR3 consists of 15 residues. The V gene's germline CDR1 is WSHSY and CDR2 SAAADI. V shed 0 bases and J shed 2 bases, with 9 bases lying between them. The CDR3 sequence is CASSESGGPTDTQYF. The CDR3 bases are TGCGCCAGCAGTGAGTCGGGGGGGCCCACAGATACGCAGTATTTT.

The V and J genes are TRBV27 and TRBJ2-5, with 9 bases fitting TRBD1. V was clipped by 4 bases and J by 2 bases; unmatched bases: 8. Germline assignment: CDR1 MNHEY and CDR2 SMNVEV (reference sequence). The CDR3 is made up of 16 amino acids. CDR3 region: CASSSIGDRVQETQYF. For the CDR3, the DNA is TGTGCCAGCAGTTCAATAGGGGACAGGGTACAAGAGACCCAGTACTTC.

V and J are TRBV5-1 and TRBJ1-4, with 7 bases matching TRBD1. CDR1 SGHRS and CDR2 YFSETQ come from the germline V gene. With V trimmed by 3 bases and J by 4 bases, 3 bases remained unmatched. This CDR3 is built from 14 residues. CDR3: CASSSDRINEKLFF. The CDR3 DNA reads TGCGCCAGCAGCTCGGACAGGATTAATGAAAAACTGTTTTTT.

V usage is TRBV7-9 and J usage is TRBJ2-7; 7 bases map to TRBD2. The CDR3 is 13 amino acids. Germline CDR1 SEHNR, CDR2 FQNEAQ (reference sequence). The trim removed 5 bases at V and 0 bases at J, leaving 1 base unmatched. CDR3 residues: CASSRTSSYEQYF. CDR3 bases: TGTGCCAGCAGCCGGACTAGCTCCTACGAGCAGTACTTC.

This clone has only a few counts. The gene calls are TRBV25-1 and TRBJ2-5, with 11 bases identical to TRBD1. The CDR3 spans 14 residues. Germline V gene lookup returns CDR1 MGHDK and CDR2 SYGVNS. Trimming removed 8 bases from V and 5 bases from J; junction bases left unmatched: 7. CDR3 sequence: CASVMGQGEETQYF. CDR3 sequence (DNA): TGTGCCAGCGTTATGGGACAGGGGGAGGAGACCCAGTACTTC.

The CDR3 bases are TGTGCCTGGACACGACAGATCTCTGGAAACACCATATATTTT. This codes for CAWTRQISGNTIYF. The V gene is TRBV30, the J gene TRBJ1-3; D is possibly TRBD1 (5 bases). The CDR3 is 14 amino acids. Germline lookup yields CDR1 GTSNPN and CDR2 SVGIG (reference sequence). V was clipped by 4 bases and J by 0 bases, with 10 bases between them.

This clone has more than one count but fewer than ten. This chain uses TRBV7-9 with TRBJ1-2; 7 bases line up with TRBD1. J was trimmed by 5 bases and V by 5 bases; bases with no gene match: 2. The CDR3 sequence is 12 residues long. Per germline, CDR1 SEHNR and CDR2 FQNEAQ (reference sequence). In DNA form, the CDR3 reads TGTGCCAGCAGCCGACAGGGTTATGGCTACACCTTC. This translates into CASSRQGYGYTF.

This clone was recorded once. The CDR3 region is CASSLALAGAWEQYF. The CDR3 nucleotides are TGCGCCAGCAGCTTGGCTCTAGCGGGAGCCTGGGAGCAGTACTTC. This rearrangement joins TRBV5-1 to TRBJ2-7, with 10 bases fitting TRBD2. The J segment lost 7 bases and the V segment lost 0 bases, leaving 7 bases of the junction unmatched. Looked up from germline, CDR1 is SGHRS and CDR2 is YFSETQ. The CDR3 covers 15 residues. Complete variable domain (other parts from reference TRBV5-1 and TRBJ2-7): KAGVTQTPRYLIKTRGQQVTLSCSPISGHRSVSWYQQTPGQGLQFLFEYFSETQRNKGNFPGRFSGRQFSNSRSEMNVSTLELGDSALYLCASSLALAGAWEQYFGPGTRLTVT.

The genes are TRBV29-1 and TRBJ1-2; TRBD1 matches 9 bases. V trimming: 7 bases; J trimming: 0 bases; junction bases outside the gene matches: 3. CDR1 and CDR2 (germline): SQVTM, ANQGSEA. CDR3 length: 13 residues. This CDR3 is CSAGTGTNYGYTF. CDR3 coding DNA: TGCAGCGCTGGGACAGGGACTAACTATGGCTACACCTTC.

The chain couples TRBV2 to TRBJ1-1; TRBD1 aligns across 10 bases. V was pared by 8 bases and J by 0 bases, with 9 bases of the junction left unmatched. CDR1 and CDR2 from the germline V gene are SNHLY and FYNNEI. The CDR3 consists of 16 residues. CDR3 DNA: TGTGCCAGCGAACTAAGGGACAGGGGATTGAACACTGAAGCTTTCTTT. Translated: CASELRDRGLNTEAFF.

This clone was detected only a few times. V gene TRBV6-5 combines with J gene TRBJ2-7, with 8 bases fitting TRBD2. Germline lookup yields CDR1 MNHEY and CDR2 SVGAGI. Losses at the gene ends were 0 bases for V and 3 bases for J; bases not matched to a gene: 4. This CDR3 has 15 residues. DNA of the CDR3: TGTGCCAGCAGTTACTCGAACAGCGGGAGCTACGAGCAGTACTTC. Amino acid sequence: CASSYSNSGSYEQYF.

The rearrangement links TRBV25-1 to TRBJ2-5; 10 positions match TRBD2. This CDR3 is 14 amino acids long. The ends lost 9 bases at V and 2 bases at J; junction bases unmatched: 6. CDR1 is MGHDK and CDR2 is SYGVNS in the germline V gene. CDR3 sequence: CARSGTSEQETQYF. The CDR3 bases are TGTGCCAGATCCGGGACTAGCGAACAAGAGACCCAGTACTTC.